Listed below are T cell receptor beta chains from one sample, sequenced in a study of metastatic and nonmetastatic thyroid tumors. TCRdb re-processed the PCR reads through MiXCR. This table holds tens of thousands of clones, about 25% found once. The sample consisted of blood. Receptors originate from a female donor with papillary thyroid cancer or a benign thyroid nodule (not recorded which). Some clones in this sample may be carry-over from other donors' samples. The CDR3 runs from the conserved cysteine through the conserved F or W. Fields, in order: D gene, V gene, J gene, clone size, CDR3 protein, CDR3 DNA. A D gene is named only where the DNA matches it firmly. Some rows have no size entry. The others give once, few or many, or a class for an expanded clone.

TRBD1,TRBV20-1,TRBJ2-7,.,CSARGGQGSLELGKQYF,TGCAGTGCAAGAGGGGGACAGGGATCTCTAGAGTTGGGCAAGCAGTACTTC
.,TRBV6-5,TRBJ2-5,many,CASSYTGHVGKETQYF,TGTGCCAGCAGTTACACGGGCCACGTGGGTAAAGAGACCCAGTACTTC
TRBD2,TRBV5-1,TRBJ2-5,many,CASSLGLAGGPETQYF,TGCGCCAGCAGCTTGGGGCTAGCGGGAGGGCCAGAGACCCAGTACTTC
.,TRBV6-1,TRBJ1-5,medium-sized,CASSGGPGVVSNQPQHF,TGTGCCAGCAGTGGGGGCCCGGGGGTGGTTAGCAATCAGCCCCAGCATTTT
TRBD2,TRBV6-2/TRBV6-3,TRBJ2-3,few,CASRPGLAVSPSADTQYF,TGTGCCAGCAGACCAGGACTAGCGGTGTCTCCTAGCGCAGATACGCAGTATTTT
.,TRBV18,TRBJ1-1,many,CASSPGRLKDTEAFF,TGTGCCAGCTCACCCGGACGCCTAAAGGACACTGAAGCTTTCTTT
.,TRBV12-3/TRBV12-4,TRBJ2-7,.,CASSLGVREQYF,TGTGCCAGCAGTTTAGGGGTTCGTGAGCAGTACTTC
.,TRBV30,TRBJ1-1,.,CAWSPRRDTEAFF,TGTGCCTGGAGTCCTAGGAGGGACACTGAAGCTTTCTTT
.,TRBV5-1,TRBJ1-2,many,CASRPGANYGYTF,TGCGCCAGCAGGCCAGGCGCGAACTATGGCTACACCTTC
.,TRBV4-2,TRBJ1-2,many,CASSQVVGTDYGYTF,TGTGCCAGCAGCCAAGTAGTCGGGACCGATTATGGCTACACCTTC
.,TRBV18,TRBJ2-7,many,CASSPRGGEQYF,TGTGCCAGCTCACCACGAGGGGGCGAGCAGTACTTC
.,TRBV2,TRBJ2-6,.,CASSDGGHKIPVANVLTF,TGTGCCAGCAGTGACGGGGGACATAAAATCCCTGTGGCCAACGTCCTGACTTTC
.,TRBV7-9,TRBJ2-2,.,CASSLTGSTGELFF,TGTGCCAGCAGCCTTACAGGGAGCACCGGGGAGCTGTTTTTT
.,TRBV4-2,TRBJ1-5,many,CASSQEMWSPQHF,TGTGCCAGCAGCCAAGAGATGTGGAGCCCCCAGCATTTT
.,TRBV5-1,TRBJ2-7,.,CASSLAMGQGSYEQYF,TGCGCCAGCAGCTTGGCAATGGGGCAGGGGTCCTACGAGCAGTACTTC
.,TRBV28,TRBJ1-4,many,CASSLNGRARVFF,TGTGCCAGCAGTTTAAACGGGCGCGCAAGGGTGTTTTTT
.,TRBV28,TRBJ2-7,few,CANTLGREQYF,TGTGCCAACACCCTCGGCCGCGAGCAGTACTTC
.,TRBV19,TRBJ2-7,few,CASTTQWTYEQYF,TGTGCCAGTACTACTCAGTGGACCTACGAGCAGTACTTC
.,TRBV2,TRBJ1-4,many,CASSRTDENEKLFF,TGTGCCAGCAGTAGGACAGATGAGAATGAAAAACTGTTTTTT
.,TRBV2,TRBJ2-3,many,CASSDWDTQYF,TGTGCCAGCAGTGATTGGGATACGCAGTATTTT
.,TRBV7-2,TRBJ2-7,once,CANSLATFREVDEQYF,TGTGCCAACAGCTTAGCGACCTTTAGGGAGGTCGACGAACAGTACTTC
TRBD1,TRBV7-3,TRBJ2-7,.,CASSVGQGNEQYF,TGTGCCAGCAGCGTAGGACAGGGTAACGAGCAGTACTTC
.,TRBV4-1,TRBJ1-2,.,CASSQANAGGYTF,TGCGCCAGCAGCCAAGCCAACGCCGGGGGCTACACCTTC
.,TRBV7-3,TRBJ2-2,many,CASSPLKGFGELFF,TGTGCCAGCAGCCCCCTTAAGGGGTTCGGGGAGCTGTTTTTT
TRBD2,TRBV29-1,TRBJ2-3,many,CSVETSGINTQYF,TGCAGCGTTGAGACTAGCGGGATAAATACGCAGTATTTT
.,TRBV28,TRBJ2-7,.,CASSPNPRWEQYF,TGTGCCAGCAGTCCCAACCCCCGTTGGGAGCAGTACTTC
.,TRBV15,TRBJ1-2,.,CATSRMTGPNYFYTF,TGTGCCACCAGCAGAATGACAGGCCCGAACTATTTCTACACCTTC
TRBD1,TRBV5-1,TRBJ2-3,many,CASTLSYRGSTDTQYF,TGCGCCAGCACCCTTTCCTACAGGGGCAGCACAGATACGCAGTATTTT
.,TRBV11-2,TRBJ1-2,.,CASSLGSGDFHYSGYTF,TGTGCCAGCAGCTTAGGATCCGGGGACTTCCACTATAGTGGCTACACCTTC
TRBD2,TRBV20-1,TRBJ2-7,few,CSARNPISGGFYEQYF,TGCAGTGCTAGAAACCCAATTAGCGGGGGATTCTACGAGCAGTACTTC
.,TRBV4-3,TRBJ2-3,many,CASSRSLADTQYF,TGCGCCAGCAGTCGATCACTTGCAGATACGCAGTATTTT
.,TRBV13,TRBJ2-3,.,CSSSPEVGFDTQYF,TGTTCCAGCTCCCCCGAGGTGGGTTTCGATACGCAGTATTTT
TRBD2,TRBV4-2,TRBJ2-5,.,CASSQDRLAGTPPETQYF,TGTGCCAGCAGCCAAGACCGGTTAGCGGGAACGCCTCCAGAGACCCAGTACTTC
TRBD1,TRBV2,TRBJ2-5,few,CASSGTVGSETQYF,TGTGCCAGCTCAGGGACAGTTGGGTCAGAGACCCAGTACTTC
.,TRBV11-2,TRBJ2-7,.,CASSPLGRRYEQYF,TGTGCCAGCAGCCCCTTGGGGCGAAGGTACGAGCAGTACTTC
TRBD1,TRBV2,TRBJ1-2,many,CASRGGQGPYGYTF,TGTGCCAGCAGGGGTGGACAGGGGCCCTATGGCTACACCTTC
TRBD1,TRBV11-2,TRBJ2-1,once,CASSLDRGQNNEQFF,TGTGCCAGCAGCTTAGACAGGGGGCAAAACAATGAGCAGTTCTTC
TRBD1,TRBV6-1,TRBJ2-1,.,CASSRAGTGDNEQFF,TGTGCCAGCAGTCGCGCCGGGACAGGGGACAATGAGCAGTTCTTC
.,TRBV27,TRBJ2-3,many,CASKREDTQYF,TGTGCCAGCAAGAGAGAAGATACGCAGTATTTT
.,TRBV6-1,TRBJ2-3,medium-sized,CASSSSEVDTQYF,TGTGCCAGCAGTTCTAGCGAGGTAGATACGCAGTATTTT
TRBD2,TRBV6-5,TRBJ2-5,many,CASSYYREGTQYF,TGTGCCAGCAGTTACTATAGGGAGGGGACCCAGTACTTC
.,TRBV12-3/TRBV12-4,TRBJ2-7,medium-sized,CASSLGNPGEQYF,TGTGCCAGCAGTTTGGGGAATCCGGGCGAGCAGTACTTC
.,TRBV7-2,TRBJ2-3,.,CASSLQASTDTQYF,TGTGCCAGCAGCTTACAAGCAAGCACAGATACGCAGTATTTT
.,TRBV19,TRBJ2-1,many,CASRRRGALANEQFF,TGTGCCAGTAGAAGACGGGGGGCCCTCGCTAATGAGCAGTTCTTC
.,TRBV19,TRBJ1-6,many,CASSPGLQNSPLHF,TGTGCCAGTAGTCCGGGGCTGCAGAATTCACCCCTCCACTTT
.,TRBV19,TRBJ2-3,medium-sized,CASRDFLTDTQYF,TGTGCCAGCAGGGACTTCCTCACAGATACGCAGTATTTT
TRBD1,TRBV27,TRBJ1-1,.,CASSLSNTGGTEAFF,TGTGCCAGCAGTTTATCGAACACAGGGGGCACTGAAGCTTTCTTT
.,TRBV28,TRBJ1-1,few,CASSWAVMNTEAFF,TGTGCCAGCAGTTGGGCGGTCATGAACACTGAAGCTTTCTTT